One and the same sample provided the 12 T cell receptor beta chains below, sequenced in a study of shared clonotypes between healthy human individuals. Profiling relied on immunoSEQ multiplex PCR, and the TCRdb table lists in-frame clones only, not all of them. The repertoire has some 96,000 clones, around 43% of them found once; the top ten carry around 16%. The sequencing input was PBMCs. The receptors here all came from a middle-aged woman in good health. Some clones in this sample may be carry-over from other donors' samples.

The chain joins TRBV4-3 to TRBJ2-1, with TRBD1 matching over 10 bases. The CDR3 loop spans 15 amino acids. V lost 6 bases, J lost 6 bases, and 8 bases stayed unmatched. Looked up from germline, CDR1 is LGHNA and CDR2 is YSLEER. The CDR3 spells CASRPAGTGANEQFF. DNA of the CDR3: TGCGCCAGCAGACCCGCCGGGACAGGGGCCAATGAGCAGTTCTTC.

The rearrangement uses TRBV9 and TRBJ2-7; 11 bases fit TRBD2. Germline V gene data show CDR1 as SGDLS and CDR2 as YYNGEE. Trimming removed 5 bases from V and 2 bases from J; junction bases left unmatched: 3. This CDR3 spans 14 amino acids. The CDR3 sequence is CASSPSGRPYEQYF. For the CDR3, the DNA is TGTGCCAGCAGTCCTAGCGGGAGGCCCTACGAGCAGTACTTC. The full variable domain, in which reference TRBV9 and TRBJ2-7 provide the parts outside the CDR3, is DSGVTQTPKHLITATGQRVTLRCSPRSGDLSVYWYQQSLDQGLQFLIQYYNGEERAKGNILERFSAQQFPDLHSELNLSSLELGDSALYFCASSPSGRPYEQYFGPGTRLTVT.

The chain joins TRBV15 to TRBJ2-1, with TRBD2 matching over 8 bases. Per the germline V gene, CDR1 is LNHNV and CDR2 is YYDKDF (reference sequence). The CDR3 extends over 16 amino acids. Trimming at V came to 6 bases and at J to 6 bases, leaving 13 bases not matched to a gene. The CDR3 region is CATREAGLAGGNEQFF. The CDR3 nucleotides are TGTGCCACCAGGGAGGCAGGACTAGCCGGGGGCAATGAGCAGTTCTTC.

At least ten counts were recorded for this clone. This chain uses TRBV6-6 with TRBJ2-7; D call uncertain. Trimming stripped 7 bases from V and 2 bases from J, with 9 bases between. This CDR3 contains 12 residues. Per germline, CDR1 MNHNY and CDR2 SVGAGI (reference sequence). The CDR3 protein is CASTADPYEQYF. The CDR3, as DNA: TGTGCCAGCACTGCTGACCCCTACGAGCAGTACTTC.

The chain employs TRBV30 and TRBJ1-2; tentative D call: TRBD1 (5 bases). Germline values: CDR1 GTSNPN, CDR2 SVGIG (reference sequence). Trimming took off 3 bases at V and 4 bases at J, with 18 bases between the two ends. The CDR3 is 15 amino acids. CDR3 region: CAWRGGAGYSYGYTF. The CDR3 coding sequence is TGTGCCTGGAGAGGAGGGGCGGGATATAGCTATGGCTACACCTTC.

This clone showed up many times. The gene calls are TRBV5-4 and TRBJ2-1; D call uncertain. CDR3 length: 13 residues. V lost 3 bases and J lost 4, with 8 bases in between. Germline lookup yields CDR1 SGHNT and CDR2 YYREEE (reference sequence). CDR3 sequence (DNA): TGTGCCAGCAGCTGGGAATCGTACAATGAGCAGTTCTTC. Protein product: CASSWESYNEQFF.

This clone has ten or more counts. V is TRBV14 and J is TRBJ2-2; no definite D call. The CDR3 has 14 residues. The germline V and J ends were trimmed by 1 base and 4 bases, with 7 bases remaining between them. Looked up from germline, CDR1 is SGHDN and CDR2 is FVKESK. CDR3 loop: CASSQGLVTGELFF. Written as DNA, the CDR3 is TGTGCCAGCAGCCAAGGTCTGGTCACCGGGGAGCTGTTTTTT.

The chain couples TRBV30 to TRBJ2-7, with TRBD1 matching over 12 bases. Trimming removed 7 bases from V and 5 bases from J; junction bases left unmatched: 6. CDR3 length: 13 residues. Per the germline V gene, CDR1 is GTSNPN and CDR2 is SVGIG (reference sequence). The DNA of the CDR3 is TGTGCCTTCCGGGACAGGGGGCACGACGAGCAGTACTTC. Translation: CAFRDRGHDEQYF.

This clone was found many times. The rearrangement uses TRBV7-2 and TRBJ1-1, with D tentatively TRBD1 (5 bases). Germline V gene lookup returns CDR1 SGHTA and CDR2 FQGNSA. The CDR3 covers 15 residues. Trimming left V 7 bases short and J 2 bases short, with 17 bases between. The CDR3: CASTGRAGPNTEAFF. DNA of the CDR3: TGTGCCAGCACCGGGCGGGCAGGGCCCAACACTGAAGCTTTCTTT.

The chain carries TRBV11-2 and TRBJ2-5, with TRBD1 as a possible D gene (5 bases). Per the germline V gene, CDR1 is SGHAT and CDR2 is FQNNGV. V lost 5 bases, J lost 5 bases, and 9 bases lay in between. The CDR3 has 12 amino acids. The CDR3 spells CASSPGYETQYF. The CDR3 bases are TGTGCCAGCAGCCCAGGGTATGAGACCCAGTACTTC.

The chain employs TRBV5-1 and TRBJ2-7; 8 nucleotides match TRBD2. This CDR3 contains 15 residues. The V and J ends lost 4 bases and 3 bases, in that order; junction bases with no gene match: 9. Per the germline V gene, CDR1 is SGHRS and CDR2 is YFSETQ. The CDR3 reads CASSPTGGRNYEQYF. The CDR3 nucleotides are TGCGCCAGCAGCCCGACGGGAGGGAGGAACTACGAGCAGTACTTC. Supplemented by reference TRBV5-1 and TRBJ2-7, the full variable domain reads KAGVTQTPRYLIKTRGQQVTLSCSPISGHRSVSWYQQTPGQGLQFLFEYFSETQRNKGNFPGRFSGRQFSNSRSEMNVSTLELGDSALYLCASSPTGGRNYEQYFGPGTRLTVT.

V usage is TRBV28 and J usage is TRBJ1-2; D not resolved. The CDR3 sequence is 13 residues long. V lost 6 bases, J lost 0 bases, and 8 bases lay in between. CDR1 is MDHEN and CDR2 is SYDVKM in the germline V gene. The CDR3: CASRESSNYGYTF. For the CDR3, the DNA is TGTGCCAGCAGGGAGTCCTCTAACTATGGCTACACCTTC.